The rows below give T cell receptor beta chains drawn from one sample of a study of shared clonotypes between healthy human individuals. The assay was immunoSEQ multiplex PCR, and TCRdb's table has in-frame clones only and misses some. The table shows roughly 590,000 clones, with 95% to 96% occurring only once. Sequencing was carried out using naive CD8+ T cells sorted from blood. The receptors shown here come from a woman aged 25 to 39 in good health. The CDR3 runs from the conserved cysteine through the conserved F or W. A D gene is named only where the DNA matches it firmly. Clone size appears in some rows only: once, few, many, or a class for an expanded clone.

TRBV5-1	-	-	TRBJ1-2	TGCGCCAGCAGCGGGTCAGGGACTAACTATGGCTACACCTTC	CASSGSGTNYGYTF
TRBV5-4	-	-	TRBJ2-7	TGTGCCAGCAGCAGCGTGGGCGAGCAGTACTTC	CASSSVGEQYF
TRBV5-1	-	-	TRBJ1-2	TGCGCCAGCAGCCCCGGGCTTCTGCGCTATGGCTACACCTTC	CASSPGLLRYGYTF
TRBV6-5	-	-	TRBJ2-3	TGTGCCAGCAGTTCGACCCCGGGGTTGCCAGATACGCAGTATTTT	CASSSTPGLPDTQYF
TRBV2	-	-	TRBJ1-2	TGTGCCAGCAGTGATTTCACAGGCAGTAACTATGGCTACACCTTC	CASSDFTGSNYGYTF
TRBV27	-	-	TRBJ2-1	TGTGCCAGCAGTTGGGGGCGGAACAATGAGCAGTTCTTC	CASSWGRNNEQFF
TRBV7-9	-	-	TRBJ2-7	TGTGCCAGCAGCCAGGACCCGCTTGCATCCTACGAGCAGTACTTC	CASSQDPLASYEQYF
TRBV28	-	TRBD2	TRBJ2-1	TGTGCCAGCAGTTTACAACTAGCGGGAGTGGAGGTTGAGCAGTTCTTC	CASSLQLAGVEVEQFF
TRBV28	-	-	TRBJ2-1	TGTGCCAGCAGTTCGGAGTACTACAATGAGCAGTTCTTC	CASSSEYYNEQFF
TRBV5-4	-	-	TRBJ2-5	TGTGCCAGCAGTCCCCCAGAGCGGGAGACCCAGTACTTC	CASSPPERETQYF
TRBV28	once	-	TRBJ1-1	TGTGCCAGCAGTTTATTTTCAGGGGAAGCTTTCTTT	CASSLFSGEAFF
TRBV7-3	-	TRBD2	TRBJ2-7	TGTGCCAGCAGCCAAGGGACTAGCGGATACGAGCAGTACTTC	CASSQGTSGYEQYF
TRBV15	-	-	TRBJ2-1	TGTGCCACCAGCAGCCGGGGGATCGGCAATGAGCAGTTCTTC	CATSSRGIGNEQFF
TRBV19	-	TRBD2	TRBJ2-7	TGTGCCAGTAGTATAGACCCAGCGGGAAACTTCTACGAGCAGTACTTC	CASSIDPAGNFYEQYF
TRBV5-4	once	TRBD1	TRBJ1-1	TGTGCCAGCAGACACCGGGACAGGGGGTTTTACACTGAAGCTTTCTTT	CASRHRDRGFYTEAFF
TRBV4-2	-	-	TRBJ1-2	TGTGCCAGCAGCCAAGCGACAGGCTTCTATGGCTACACCTTC	CASSQATGFYGYTF
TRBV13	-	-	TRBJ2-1	TGTGCCAGCAGCTTAGCAGGGGGAGGAGATAGTGAGCAGTTCTTC	CASSLAGGGDSEQFF
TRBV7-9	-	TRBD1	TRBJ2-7	TGTGCCAGCAACTTAGGACAGGGCTACGAGCAGTACTTC	CASNLGQGYEQYF
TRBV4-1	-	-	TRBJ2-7	TGCGCCAGCAGCCAAGTGGGAAGGGACGAGCAGTACTTC	CASSQVGRDEQYF
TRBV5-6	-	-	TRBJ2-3	TGTGCCAGCAGCTTGGACTCCCCCTGGGGCACAGATACGCAGTATTTT	CASSLDSPWGTDTQYF
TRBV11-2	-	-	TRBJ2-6	TGTGCCAGCAGCTTGGAGCAGTGGTCCTCTGGGGCCAACGTCCTGACTTTC	CASSLEQWSSGANVLTF
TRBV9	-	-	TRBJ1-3	TGTGCCAGCAGCGTAGAGATGGGAACTGGAAACACCATATATTTT	CASSVEMGTGNTIYF
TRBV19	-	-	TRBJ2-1	TGTGCCAGTAGTATTGCCCCCCATGAGCAGTTCTTC	CASSIAPHEQFF
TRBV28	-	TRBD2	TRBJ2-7	TGTGCCAGCAGTAGCAGCGGCGGGAGTCCCTACGAGCAGTACTTC	CASSSSGGSPYEQYF
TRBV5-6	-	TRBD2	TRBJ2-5	TGTGCCAGCAGCTTTGAGGGACTAGCGGGAGTTGAGACCCAGTACTTC	CASSFEGLAGVETQYF
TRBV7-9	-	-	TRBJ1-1	TGTGCCAGCACCCTCCGGAACACTGAAGCTTTCTTT	CASTLRNTEAFF
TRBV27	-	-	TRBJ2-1	TGTGCCAGCAGTTTTGGGCTACTCTACAATGAGCAGTTCTTC	CASSFGLLYNEQFF
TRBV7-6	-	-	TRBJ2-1	TGTGCCAGCAGCTTATTAGGAGGTAAAAATGAGCAGTTCTTC	CASSLLGGKNEQFF
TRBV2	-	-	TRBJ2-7	TGTGCCAGCAGTGCATCCGGTTACGAGCAGTACTTC	CASSASGYEQYF
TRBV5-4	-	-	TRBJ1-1	TGTGCCAGCAGCCCCGGGGGGGAAGAGAACACTGAAGCTTTCTTT	CASSPGGEENTEAFF
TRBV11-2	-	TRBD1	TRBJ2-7	TGTGCCAGCAGCATCAACAGCCCGGGACAGGGTAGCGAGTCCTACGAGCAGTACTTC	CASSINSPGQGSESYEQYF
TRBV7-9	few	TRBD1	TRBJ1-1	TGTGCCAGCAGCCCCCGAGGACAGGGAGGTCAGGGCACTGAAGCTTTCTTT	CASSPRGQGGQGTEAFF
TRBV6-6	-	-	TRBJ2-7	TGTGCCAGCAGTCCTTCGGGCTACGAGCAGTACTTC	CASSPSGYEQYF
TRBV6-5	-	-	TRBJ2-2	TGTGCCAGCAGTTACAATCGGGGCACCGGGGAGCTGTTTTTT	CASSYNRGTGELFF
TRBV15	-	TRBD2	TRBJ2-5	TGTGCCACCAGCAGTCGGGGACTAGCGGGAGTAGAGACCCAGTACTTC	CATSSRGLAGVETQYF
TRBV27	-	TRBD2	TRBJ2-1	TGTGCCAGCAGTCCCGGGACTAGCGGAAACAATGAGCAGTTCTTC	CASSPGTSGNNEQFF
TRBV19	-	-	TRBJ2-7	TGTGCCAGTAGTACCAACCTGGGGCAGTACTTC	CASSTNLGQYF
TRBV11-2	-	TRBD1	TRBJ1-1	TGTGCCAGCATCCTGACAGGGCGGACTGAAGCTTTCTTT	CASILTGRTEAFF
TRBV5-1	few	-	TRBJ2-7	TGCGCCAGCAGCTTGGGGGACAACTACGAGCAGTACTTC	CASSLGDNYEQYF
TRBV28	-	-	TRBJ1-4	TGTGCCAGCAGCTACGGAGAAAAACTGTTTTTT	CASSYGEKLFF
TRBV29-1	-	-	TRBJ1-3	TGCAGCGGGGGGTTGGGCTCTGGAAACACCATATATTTT	CSGGLGSGNTIYF
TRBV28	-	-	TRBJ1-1	TGTGCCAGCAGTCCCACAATCGTATGGAGCGTGAACACTGAAGCTTTCTTT	CASSPTIVWSVNTEAFF
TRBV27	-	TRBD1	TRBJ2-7	TGTGCCAGCAGTTTAGGGACAGGATACGAGCAGTACTTC	CASSLGTGYEQYF
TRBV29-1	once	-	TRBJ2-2	TGCAGCGTCGAGAGATTCACGAACACCGGGGAGCTGTTTTTT	CSVERFTNTGELFF
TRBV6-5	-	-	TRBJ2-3	TGTGCCAGCAGCCCCGTTCGGGGCACAGATACGCAGTATTTT	CASSPVRGTDTQYF
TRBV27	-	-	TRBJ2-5	TGTGCCAGCAGTCCTATAGGGGGGTCTAATTGGGGAGAGACCCAGTACTTC	CASSPIGGSNWGETQYF
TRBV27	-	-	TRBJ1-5	TGTGCCAGCAGTTTTGGCAGATTGGAGCCCCAGCATTTT	CASSFGRLEPQHF
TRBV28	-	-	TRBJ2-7	TGTGCCAGCAGTTTAGGCAGGGCAAGCTCCTACGAGCAGTACTTC	CASSLGRASSYEQYF
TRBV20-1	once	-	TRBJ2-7	TGCAGTGCTAGCGAGTACGAGCAGTACTTC	CSASEYEQYF
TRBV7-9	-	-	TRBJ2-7	TGTGCCAGCAGCTTAGGAGGGGGACTGTTCTACGAGCAGTACTTC	CASSLGGGLFYEQYF
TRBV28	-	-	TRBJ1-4	TGTGCCAGCAGTCCCGAAGGGATGCAGAAACTGTTTTTT	CASSPEGMQKLFF
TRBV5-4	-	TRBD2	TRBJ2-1	TGTGCCAGCAGCTTGGGAGCGGGGGAGCAGTTCTTC	CASSLGAGEQFF